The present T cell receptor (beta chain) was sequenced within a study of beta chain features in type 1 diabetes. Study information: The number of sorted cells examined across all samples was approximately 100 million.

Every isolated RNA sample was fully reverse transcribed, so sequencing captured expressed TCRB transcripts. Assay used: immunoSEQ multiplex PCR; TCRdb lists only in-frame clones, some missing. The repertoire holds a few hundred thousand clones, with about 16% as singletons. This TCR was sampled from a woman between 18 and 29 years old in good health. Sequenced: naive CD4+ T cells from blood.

The CDR3 sequence is CASSPGQVETQYF. CDR3 DNA: TGTGCCAGCTCACCAGGACAGGTAGAGACCCAGTACTTC. V is TRBV18 and J is TRBJ2-5; 7 nucleotides align to TRBD1. The CDR3 is 13 amino acids. In germline, CDR1 is KGHSH, CDR2 LQKENI. The J segment lost 4 bases and the V segment lost 2 bases, leaving 1 base of the junction unmatched.